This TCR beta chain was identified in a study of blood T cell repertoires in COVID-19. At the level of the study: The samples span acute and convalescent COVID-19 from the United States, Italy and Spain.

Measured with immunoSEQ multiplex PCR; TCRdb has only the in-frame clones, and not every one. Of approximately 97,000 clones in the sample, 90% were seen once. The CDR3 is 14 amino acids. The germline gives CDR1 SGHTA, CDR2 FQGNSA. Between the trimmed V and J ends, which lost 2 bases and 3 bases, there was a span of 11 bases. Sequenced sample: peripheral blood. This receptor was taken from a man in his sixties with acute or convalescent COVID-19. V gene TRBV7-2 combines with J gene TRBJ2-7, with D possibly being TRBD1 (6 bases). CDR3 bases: TGTGCCAGCAGCTTAACCCCGGACAGCTACGAGCAGTACTTC. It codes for CASSLTPDSYEQYF.